This TCR beta chain is drawn from a study of blood T cell repertoires in COVID-19. Study details: Specimens from acute and convalescent COVID-19 originated in the United States, Italy and Spain. T cells, B-cell-depleted T cells, or PBMCs supplied cDNA or gDNA.

Patients from Seattle were sampled longitudinally, starting during active infection. Germline CDR1 reads LNHDA; CDR2 reads SQIVND (reference sequence). V shed 3 bases, J shed 0 bases, and the junction held 3 bases outside the gene matches. The CDR3 loop spans 15 amino acids. In the original analysis: It was from reference gene primer amplification that nucleated cell counts were estimated. Produced via immunoSEQ multiplex PCR; TCRdb's table is partial and in-frame only. The V and J calls and clone size were taken over from that table, and D and trimming were inferred from the DNA. Of about 130,000 clones listed, around 86% are singletons.

This receptor was obtained from a woman in her 70s with COVID-19, enrolled during active disease. The chain combines TRBV19 with TRBJ2-3; 7 bases are shared with TRBD1. The sample consisted of peripheral blood. CDR3 sequence: CASSIGQASTDTQYF. The CDR3 bases are TGTGCCAGTAGTATCGGACAGGCTAGCACAGATACGCAGTATTTT.